The clone carrying this TCR beta chain was detected many times. The antigen remains unidentified. Newly diagnosed hyperthyroidism patients aged 18 to 65 years had disease lasting under 2 months. This sample is part of a study of T cells in Graves' hyperthyroidism and ophthalmopathy. Study-wide points: Most thyroid clonotypes that were expanded above 0.001 also turned up in blood.

RNA transcripts provided the source from which TCR beta CDR3 regions were amplified. The TCR CDR3 was amplified in a first-round RT-PCR using the HTBI primer set. TCRdb analysed the multiplex PCR reads with MiXCR anew, one entry per CDR3 protein. Here the sample spans around 350,000 distinct CDR3 sequences, 19% being singletons. V lost 4 bases, J lost 8 bases, and 11 bases lay in between. This CDR3 has 13 amino acids. The germline V gene encodes CDR1 KGHDR and CDR2 SFDVKD. The chain couples TRBV24-1 to TRBJ2-1; D may be TRBD2 (5 bases). The sample consisted of blood. This clonotype was sampled from a woman in her late teens or twenties with Graves' hyperthyroidism. The CDR3: CATSDLLEHEQFF. In DNA form, the CDR3 reads TGTGCCACCAGTGACCTACTAGAACATGAGCAGTTCTTC.